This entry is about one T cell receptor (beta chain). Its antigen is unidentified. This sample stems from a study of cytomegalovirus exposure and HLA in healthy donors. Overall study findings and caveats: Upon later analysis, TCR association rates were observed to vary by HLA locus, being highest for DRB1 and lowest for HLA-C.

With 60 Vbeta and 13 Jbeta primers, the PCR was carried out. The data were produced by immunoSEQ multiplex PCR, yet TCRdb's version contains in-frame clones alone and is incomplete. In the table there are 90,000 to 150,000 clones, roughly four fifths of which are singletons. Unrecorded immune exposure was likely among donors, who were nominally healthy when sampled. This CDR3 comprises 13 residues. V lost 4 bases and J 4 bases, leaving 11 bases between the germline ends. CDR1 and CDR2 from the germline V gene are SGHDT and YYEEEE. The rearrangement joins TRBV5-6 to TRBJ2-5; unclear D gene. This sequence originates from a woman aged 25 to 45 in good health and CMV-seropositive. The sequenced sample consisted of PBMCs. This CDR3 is CASSLSGGETQYF. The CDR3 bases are TGTGCCAGCAGCCTATCAGGTGGAGAGACCCAGTACTTC.